This TCR beta chain was identified during a study of blood T cell repertoires in COVID-19. Study-level background: Acute and convalescent COVID-19 specimens originated in the United States, Italy and Spain.

Authors' analysis steps: Estimated nucleated cell counts came from reference gene primer amplification. Sequenced by immunoSEQ multiplex PCR; TCRdb stores in-frame clones only, minus some. V, J and clone size are taken as reported in that table, and D and trimming were inferred from the DNA itself. Of 150,000 or so clones detected, roughly 80% appear once; the ten largest clones hold roughly 2.9%. V trimming: 5 bases; J trimming: 7 bases; junction bases outside the gene matches: 6. The CDR3 is made up of 14 amino acids. Germline assignment: CDR1 SEHNR and CDR2 FQNEAQ (reference sequence). The sequenced sample was peripheral blood. The gene calls are TRBV7-9 and TRBJ1-4; 8 bases are a match to TRBD1. This receptor was identified in a woman aged 40 to 50 with active or convalescent COVID-19. CDR3 loop: CASSPTGVGEKLFF. The CDR3 coding sequence is TGTGCCAGCAGCCCGACAGGGGTGGGTGAAAAACTGTTTTTT.